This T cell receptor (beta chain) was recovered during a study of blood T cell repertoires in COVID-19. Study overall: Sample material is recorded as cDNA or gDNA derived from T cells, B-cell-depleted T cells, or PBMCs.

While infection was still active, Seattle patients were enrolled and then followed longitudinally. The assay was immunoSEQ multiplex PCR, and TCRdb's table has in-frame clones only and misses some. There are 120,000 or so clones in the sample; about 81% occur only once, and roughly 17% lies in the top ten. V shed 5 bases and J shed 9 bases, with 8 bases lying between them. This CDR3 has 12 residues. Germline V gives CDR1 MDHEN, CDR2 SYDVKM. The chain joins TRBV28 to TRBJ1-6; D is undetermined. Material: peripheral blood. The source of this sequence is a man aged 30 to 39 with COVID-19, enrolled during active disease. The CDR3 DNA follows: TGTGCCAGCAGTCTCGAGGTTTCACCCCTCCACTTT. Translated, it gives CASSLEVSPLHF.